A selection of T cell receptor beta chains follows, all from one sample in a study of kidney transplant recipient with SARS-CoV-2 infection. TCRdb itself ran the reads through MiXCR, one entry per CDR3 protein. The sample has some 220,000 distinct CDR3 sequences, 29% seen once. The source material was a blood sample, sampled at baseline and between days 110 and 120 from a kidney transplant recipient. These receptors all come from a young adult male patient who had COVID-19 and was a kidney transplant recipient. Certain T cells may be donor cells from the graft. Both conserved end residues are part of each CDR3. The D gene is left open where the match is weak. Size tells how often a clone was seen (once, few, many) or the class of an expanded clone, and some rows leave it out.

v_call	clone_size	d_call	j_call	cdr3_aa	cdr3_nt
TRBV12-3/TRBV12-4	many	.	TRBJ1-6	CASSPRGTPDSPLHF	TGTGCCAGCAGTCCGCGTGGGACCCCGGATTCACCCCTCCACTTT
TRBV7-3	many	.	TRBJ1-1	CASSLLGATEAFF	TGTGCCAGCAGCTTATTAGGAGCCACTGAAGCTTTCTTT
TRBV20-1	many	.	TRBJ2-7	CSARKWGAPSYEQYF	TGCAGTGCTAGAAAGTGGGGGGCCCCCTCCTACGAGCAGTACTTC
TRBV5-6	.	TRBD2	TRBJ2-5	CASSGTSGRETQYF	TGTGCCAGCAGCGGGACTAGCGGGAGAGAGACCCAGTACTTC
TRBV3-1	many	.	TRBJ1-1	CASSESIPISIRTEAFF	TGTGCCAGCAGCGAGTCAATTCCCATTTCAATTCGCACTGAAGCTTTCTTT
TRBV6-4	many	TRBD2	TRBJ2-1	CASSDSLAGASEQFF	TGTGCCAGCAGTGACTCACTAGCGGGAGCCAGTGAGCAGTTCTTC
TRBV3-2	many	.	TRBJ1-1	CASSQTDTEAFF	TGTGCCAGCAGCCAGACCGACACTGAAGCTTTCTTT
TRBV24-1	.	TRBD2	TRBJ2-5	CATSDFLAGVETQYF	TGTGCCACCAGTGATTTCCTAGCGGGAGTCGAGACCCAGTACTTC
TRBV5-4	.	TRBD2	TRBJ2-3	CASSLGLAGGPVDTQYF	TGTGCCAGCAGCTTGGGACTAGCGGGAGGGCCTGTAGATACGCAGTATTTT
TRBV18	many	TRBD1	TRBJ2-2	CASSPTGLPGELFF	TGTGCCAGCTCCCCGACAGGGCTCCCCGGGGAGCTGTTTTTT
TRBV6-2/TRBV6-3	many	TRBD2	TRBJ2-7	CASKGGLGIYEQYF	TGTGCCAGCAAGGGGGGACTAGGTATCTACGAGCAGTACTTC
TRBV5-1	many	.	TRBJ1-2	CASSLSPTGGYTF	TGCGCCAGCAGCTTGAGTCCAACCGGGGGCTACACCTTC
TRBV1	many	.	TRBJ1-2	CTSSSHSLRKTYGYTF	TGCACCAGCAGCAGTCACAGTTTGCGAAAGACCTATGGCTACACCTTC
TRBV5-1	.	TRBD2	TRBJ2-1	CASSNGLAGAGGDEQFF	TGCGCCAGCAGCAACGGACTAGCGGGAGCCGGAGGGGATGAGCAGTTCTTC
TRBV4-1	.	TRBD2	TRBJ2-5	CASSQVRGTETQYF	TGCGCCAGCAGCCAAGTGCGGGGGACGGAGACCCAGTACTTC
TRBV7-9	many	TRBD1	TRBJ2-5	CASRELPGQLDF	TGTGCCAGCAGAGAATTGCCGGGACAGTTGGACTTC
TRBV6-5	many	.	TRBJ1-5	CASRPGRGNQPQHF	TGTGCCAGCAGGCCAGGCAGGGGAAATCAGCCCCAGCATTTT
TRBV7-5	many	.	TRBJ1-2	CISVPETRNEVGKTYGYTF	.
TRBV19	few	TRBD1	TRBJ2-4	CASSRRDRGFPAKNIQYF	TGTGCCAGTAGTAGGCGGGACAGGGGTTTCCCGGCCAAAAACATTCAGTACTTC
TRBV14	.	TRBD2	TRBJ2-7	CASSPALAGAYKQYF	TGTGCCAGCAGCCCAGCCCTAGCGGGAGCCTACAAGCAGTACTTC
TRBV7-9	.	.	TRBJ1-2	CAGSADVYHGKTYGYTF	TGTGCCGGCAGCGCCGATGTATACCATGGAAAGACCTATGGCTACACCTTC
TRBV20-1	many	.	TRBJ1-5	CSASSGYSNQPQHF	TGCAGTGCTAGTTCGGGGTATAGCAATCAGCCCCAGCATTTT
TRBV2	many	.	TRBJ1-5	CAGQGAGNQPQHF	TGTGCCGGCCAGGGAGCGGGCAATCAGCCCCAGCATTTT
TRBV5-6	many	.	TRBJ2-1	CASSLVGTSYNEQFF	TGTGCCAGCAGCTTGGTCGGGACAAGTTACAATGAGCAGTTCTTC
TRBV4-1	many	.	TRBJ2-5	CASSQGRNMALRETQYF	TGCGCCAGCAGCCAAGGTCGCAACATGGCCCTGCGGGAGACCCAGTACTTC
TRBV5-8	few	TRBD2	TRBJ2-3	CASSTRTRTDTQYF	TGTGCCAGCAGCACAAGGACTAGAACAGATACGCAGTATTTT
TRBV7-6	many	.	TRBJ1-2	CASSFPNESRKTYGYTF	TGTGCCAGCAGCTTCCCTAATGAATCTCGAAAGACCTATGGCTACACCTTC
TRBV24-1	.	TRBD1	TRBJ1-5	CATSDRGTGLEGQPQHF	TGTGCCACCAGTGATAGAGGGACAGGTCTGGAGGGTCAGCCCCAGCATTTT
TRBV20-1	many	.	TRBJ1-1	CSAPEDTEAFF	TGCAGTGCCCCGGAGGACACTGAAGCTTTCTTT